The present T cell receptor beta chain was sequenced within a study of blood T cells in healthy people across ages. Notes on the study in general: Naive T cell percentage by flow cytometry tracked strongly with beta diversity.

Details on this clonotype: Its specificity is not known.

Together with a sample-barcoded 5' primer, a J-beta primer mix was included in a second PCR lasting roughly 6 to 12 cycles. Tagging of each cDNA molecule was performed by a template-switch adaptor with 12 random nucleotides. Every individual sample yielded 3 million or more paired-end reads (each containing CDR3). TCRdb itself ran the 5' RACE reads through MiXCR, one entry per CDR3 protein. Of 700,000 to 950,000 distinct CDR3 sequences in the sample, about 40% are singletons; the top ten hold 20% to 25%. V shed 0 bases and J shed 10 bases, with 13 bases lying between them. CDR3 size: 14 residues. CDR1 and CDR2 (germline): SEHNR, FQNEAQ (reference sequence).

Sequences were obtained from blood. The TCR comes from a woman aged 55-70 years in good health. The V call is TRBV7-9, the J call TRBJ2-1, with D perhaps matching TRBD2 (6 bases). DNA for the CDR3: TGTGCCAGCAGCTTAGCGATAGGGACTCGAGAGCAGTTCTTC. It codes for CASSLAIGTREQFF. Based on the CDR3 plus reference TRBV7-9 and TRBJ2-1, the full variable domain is DTGVSQNPRHKITKRGQNVTFRCDPISEHNRLYWYRQTLGQGPEFLTYFQNEAQLEKSRLLSDRFSAERPKGSFSTLEIQRTEQGDSAMYLCASSLAIGTREQFFGPGTRLTVL.